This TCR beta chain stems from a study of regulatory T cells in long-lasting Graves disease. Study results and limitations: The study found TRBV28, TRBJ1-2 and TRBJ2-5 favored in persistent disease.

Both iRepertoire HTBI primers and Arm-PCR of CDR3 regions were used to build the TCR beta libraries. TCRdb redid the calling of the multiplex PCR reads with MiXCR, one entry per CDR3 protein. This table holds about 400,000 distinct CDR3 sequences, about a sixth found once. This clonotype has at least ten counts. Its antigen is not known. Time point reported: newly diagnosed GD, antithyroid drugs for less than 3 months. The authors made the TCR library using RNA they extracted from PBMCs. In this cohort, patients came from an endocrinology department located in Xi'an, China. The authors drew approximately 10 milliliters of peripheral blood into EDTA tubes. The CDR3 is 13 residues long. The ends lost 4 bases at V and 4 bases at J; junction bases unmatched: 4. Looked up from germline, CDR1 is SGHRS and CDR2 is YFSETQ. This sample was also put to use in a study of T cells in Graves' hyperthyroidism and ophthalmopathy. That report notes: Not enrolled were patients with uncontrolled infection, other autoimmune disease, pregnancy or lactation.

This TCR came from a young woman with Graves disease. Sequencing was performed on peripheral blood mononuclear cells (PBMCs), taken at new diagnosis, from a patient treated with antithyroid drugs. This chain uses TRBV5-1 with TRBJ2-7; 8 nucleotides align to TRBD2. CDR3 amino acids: CASSPSGGYEQYF. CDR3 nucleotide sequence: TGCGCCAGCAGCCCAAGCGGGGGATACGAGCAGTACTTC.